This TCR beta chain was observed in a study of T cell responses to AZD1222 COVID-19 vaccine. Study-level results: Spike-specific TCR breadth and depth both grew after two AZD1222 doses.

V was clipped by 2 bases and J by 7 bases, with 8 bases between them. Germline CDR1 LGHDT, CDR2 YNNKEL (reference sequence). This CDR3 has 13 amino acids. TCRdb's table, derived via immunoSEQ multiplex PCR, lists solely in-frame clones and lacks some. The repertoire holds roughly 130,000 clones, with roughly 92% as singletons. A note on this clone: The antigen is undetermined.

The source material was peripheral blood, sampled 28 days after the second AZD1222 dose. The sequence derives from an adult who received the AZD1222 COVID-19 vaccine. This chain links TRBV3-1 (or the pseudogene TRBV3-2) with TRBJ1-4; D gene unclear. CDR3 loop: CASSQRVGEKLFF. The CDR3 DNA sequence: TGTGCCAGCAGCCAACGGGTCGGTGAAAAACTGTTTTTT.